In this sample, the clone carrying this TCR beta chain turned up a few times. What it binds is unknown. The source of the sample is a study of cytomegalovirus exposure and HLA in healthy donors. Study information: Across around 400 genotyped donors, 65% to 90% landed in the Caucasian-associated ancestry cluster.

The CDR3 loop spans 12 amino acids. V lost 4 bases and J lost 4, with 8 bases in between. The V gene's germline CDR1 is SQVTM and CDR2 ANQGSEA. PCR involved 60 Vbeta and 13 Jbeta primers. Data came from immunoSEQ multiplex PCR; TCRdb stores just in-frame clones and leaves some out. The sample consists of about 200,000 clones, roughly 80% of them appearing once. Study-wide results and limits: Evidence from a later analysis indicated that most CMV-associated TCR beta chains looked HLA-restricted. What a later analysis reportedly showed was that an Asian-associated ancestry cluster had fewer N-insertions than the roughly 700-donor mean.

J is TRBJ1-3 and V is TRBV29-1; unclear D gene. This clonotype was sampled from a man under 40 in good health and CMV-seronegative. Material for sequencing was PBMCs. This CDR3 is CSVGHSGNTIYF. The CDR3 DNA sequence: TGCAGCGTTGGACACTCCGGAAACACCATATATTTT.